The clone carrying this T cell receptor beta chain has ten or more counts. As yet, its antigen is unknown. These data belong to a study of regulatory T cells in long-lasting Graves disease. Study-level findings and limits: Between persistent patients, roughly 2,600 public clonotypes were shared, exceeding the approximately 940 shared between new patients. Accuracy may have suffered from the small sample size.

The length of the CDR3 is 15 residues. With 6 bases clipped from V and 2 bases from J, the junction kept 2 bases outside the gene matches. CDR1 and CDR2 (germline): MNHEY, SVGEGT. The time point denotes: newly diagnosed GD, antithyroid drugs for less than 3 months. With RNA extracted from PBMCs as input, the TCR library was made. Arm-PCR of CDR3 regions and iRepertoire HTBI primers were the basis on which TCR beta libraries were built. TCRdb passed the multiplex PCR reads through MiXCR, listing each CDR3 protein once. The table includes 400,000 to 500,000 distinct CDR3 sequences, approximately 14% detected once. The same sample was also used in a study of T cells in Graves' hyperthyroidism and ophthalmopathy. As that study records: TCR CDR3 regions were first amplified by RT-PCR with HTBI primers.

This specimen consisted of peripheral blood mononuclear cells (PBMCs), obtained at new diagnosis, from a patient treated with antithyroid drugs. The chain employs TRBV6-2 or TRBV6-3 and TRBJ2-3; 13 nucleotides line up with TRBD2. The sequence came from a woman aged 45-65 years with Graves disease. The CDR3 bases are TGTGCCAGCAGGGGGACTAGCGGGACCACAGATACGCAGTATTTT. It encodes CASRGTSGTTDTQYF.